This T cell receptor beta chain was obtained from a study of cytomegalovirus exposure and HLA in healthy donors. CDR3 length equals 11 residues. Trimming cost V 6 bases and J 15 bases; bases outside gene matches: 8. CDR1 SNHLY and CDR2 FYNNEI come from the germline V gene. The PCR made use of 60 Vbeta and 13 Jbeta primers. TCRdb keeps only in-frame clones here, not all; method: immunoSEQ multiplex PCR. The sample carries roughly 140,000 clones, approximately 81% recorded once. All donors participated as healthy donors of bone marrow. Study observations and caveats: Investigators reported fewer than 200 TCR beta chains as tied to cytomegalovirus.

A remark on this clone: Its specificity is unknown.

This TCR derives from a boy younger than 10 in good health and CMV-seronegative. V is TRBV2 and J is TRBJ2-1; TRBD1 agrees at 7 bases. The sample was PBMCs. The CDR3 DNA reads as TGTGCCAGCAGGAGAACAGGGGCGGGGTTCTTC. Residues: CASRRTGAGFF.